Described below is a single T cell receptor (beta chain) sequence and its context. Its antigen is as yet unknown. The data originate from a study of identical twins. Study-wide results and limits: Excess twin sharing in beta out-of-frame sequences was weaker.

Every sampled donor was Caucasian and healthy. TCRdb re-called the 5' RACE reads with MiXCR, one entry per CDR3 protein. This repertoire shows 200,000 to 250,000 distinct CDR3 sequences, more than 9.5% found once; its top ten account for around 4%. In addition, the sample was reused for a study of yellow fever vaccine responses in identical twins.

The TCR sequence derives from a young woman in good health. Sequences were obtained from memory (CD45RO+) T cells sorted from blood.

This chain's CDR3 is CASSQGLRASTDTQYF. CDR3 nucleotides: TGCGCCAGCAGCCAGGGCCTGAGGGCCAGCACAGATACGCAGTATTTT. The chain uses TRBV4-3 and TRBJ2-3; weak D call: TRBD2 (5 bases). The CDR3 spans 16 residues. V lost 3 bases and J lost 0, with 13 bases in between. CDR1 is LGHNA, CDR2 YSLEER, per germline.